This T cell receptor beta chain comes out of a study of blood T cell repertoires in COVID-19. Study-wide context: Collection of acute and convalescent COVID-19 samples took place in the United States, Italy and Spain. T cells, B-cell-depleted T cells, or PBMCs provided the cDNA or gDNA that served as material.

In the study's own analysis: It was from reference gene primer amplification that nucleated cell counts were estimated. TCRdb's copy holds only in-frame clones and misses some; the assay was immunoSEQ multiplex PCR. That table supplies the V and J calls and clone size; D and trimming were determined from the DNA. The sample lists approximately 160,000 clones; roughly 93% were seen once. Recruited during active infection, patients (from Seattle) were subsequently followed longitudinally. The CDR3 is made up of 16 amino acids. Trimming pared 0 bases from V and 4 bases from J, leaving 12 bases between. Germline V gene sequence: CDR1 LGHNA, CDR2 YSLEER.

The chain recombines TRBV4-3 with TRBJ1-4; D might be TRBD1 (5 bases). The TCR originated in a woman between 55 and 75 years old with COVID-19, enrolled during active disease. The specimen was peripheral blood. CDR3 loop: CASSQDFQGFNEKLFF. The CDR3 coding sequence is TGCGCCAGCAGCCAAGATTTCCAGGGCTTTAATGAAAAACTGTTTTTT.